These 12 T cell receptor beta chains came from one sample sequenced in a study of T-cell reconstitution after alpha-beta-depleted transplantation in children. The TCRbeta library incorporated unique molecular identifiers. TCRdb re-called the PCR reads through MiXCR, storing one row per CDR3 protein. The sample holds approximately 500,000 distinct CDR3 sequences; roughly a tenth are singletons and the top ten take approximately 2%. The sequenced sample was PBMCs, obtained before TCRalphabeta/CD19-depleted stem cell transplant. Receptors were obtained from a child aged 2 to 15 with inherited bone marrow failure, due to receive a stem cell transplant.

This clonotype has only a few counts. The V gene is TRBV14, the J gene TRBJ1-2; D is possibly TRBD1 (6 bases). The CDR3 contains 13 residues. Deletions cut 8 bases from V and 3 bases from J, with 13 bases between. Per germline, CDR1 SGHDN and CDR2 FVKESK. CDR3 region: CASYLSGDYGYTF. The DNA for the CDR3 is TGTGCCAGCTATCTTTCAGGGGACTATGGCTACACCTTC.

V gene TRBV20-1 combines with J gene TRBJ1-4; D not certain. V gave up 3 bases and J gave up 8 bases, with 13 bases separating them. The germline CDR1 and CDR2 sequences are DFQATT and SNEGSKA (reference sequence). The CDR3 totals 13 residues. The CDR3 loop reads CSASRGVGEKLFF. CDR3 DNA: TGCAGTGCTAGCCGCGGAGTCGGGGAAAAACTGTTTTTT.

This clonotype was counted many times. The rearrangement links TRBV4-3 to TRBJ2-2; 13 bases map to TRBD2. Germline-derived CDR1 and CDR2 are LGHNA and YSLEER. The CDR3 consists of 18 residues. V was pared by 0 bases and J by 0 bases, with 1 base of the junction left unmatched. For the CDR3, the DNA is TGCGCCAGCAGCCAAGAAACTAGCGGGAGGGCGAACACCGGGGAGCTGTTTTTT. Protein sequence: CASSQETSGRANTGELFF.

The chain has TRBV29-1 and TRBJ1-1; D ambiguous. Between the trimmed V and J ends, which lost 4 bases and 0 bases, there was a span of 12 bases. This CDR3 spans 14 amino acids. The germline CDR1 and CDR2 sequences are SQVTM and ANQGSEA. The CDR3 nucleotides read TGCAGCGTTGTTCACAAGGGAATGAACACTGAAGCTTTCTTT. Translating gives CSVVHKGMNTEAFF.

The rearrangement links TRBV11-2 to TRBJ2-3; 7 bases are a match to TRBD1. The CDR3 contains 15 residues. Germline V lookup: CDR1 SGHAT, CDR2 FQNNGV. Germline trimming cut 5 bases from V and 0 bases from J; bases unmatched to any gene: 5. This chain's CDR3 is CASSLTGVSTDTQYF. The CDR3, as DNA: TGTGCCAGCAGCCTCACAGGGGTGAGCACAGATACGCAGTATTTT.

The chain couples TRBV29-1 to TRBJ1-1, with 10 bases that match TRBD1. The germline CDR1 and CDR2 sequences are SQVTM and ANQGSEA. The CDR3 runs to 12 residues. Losses at the gene ends were 5 bases for V and 8 bases for J; bases not matched to a gene: 5. CDR3 DNA: TGCAGCGTTCTCCGGGACAGGGGCGAAGCTTTCTTT. Translating it yields CSVLRDRGEAFF.

This clonotype was seen ten or more times. The V gene is TRBV4-3, the J gene TRBJ1-1, with 9 positions matching TRBD1. Trimming cost V 4 bases and J 4 bases; bases outside gene matches: 7. The V gene's germline CDR1 is LGHNA and CDR2 YSLEER. The length of the CDR3 is 15 residues. This CDR3 is CASSRDRAWATEAFF. For the CDR3, the DNA is TGCGCCAGCAGCCGGGACAGGGCTTGGGCCACTGAAGCTTTCTTT.

This clonotype turned up a few times. This sequence joins TRBV30 and TRBJ2-1; D might be TRBD2 (6 bases). V dropped 1 base and J dropped 5 bases, with 9 bases sitting between them. Germline CDR1 reads GTSNPN; CDR2 reads SVGIG (reference sequence). The CDR3 is made up of 13 amino acids. The CDR3 sequence is CAWSEVADNEQFF. CDR3 sequence (DNA): TGTGCCTGGAGTGAAGTAGCGGACAATGAGCAGTTCTTC. The whole variable domain, remainder taken from reference TRBV30 and TRBJ2-1, is SQTIHQWPATLVQPVGSPLSLECTVEGTSNPNLYWYRQAAGRGLQLLFYSVGIGQISSEVPQNLSASRPQDRQFILSSKKLLLSDSGFYLCAWSEVADNEQFFGPGTRLTVL.

This clonotype was picked up a small number of times. This sequence joins TRBV21-1 and TRBJ2-5; the D call TRBD2 from the table was never checked on the DNA. TRBV21-1 is a known pseudogene. The CDR3 loop spans 16 amino acids. The CDR3 reads CASSPSGNTARETQYF. CDR3 DNA: TGTGCCAGCAGCCCTAGCGGGAACACCGCACGAGAGACCCAGTACTTC.

CDR3 sequence reads: CASGGGGEQFF. The CDR3 coding sequence is TGTGCCAGCGGGGGGGGAGGTGAGCAGTTCTTC. The V gene is TRBV9, the J gene TRBJ2-1; 7 bases fit TRBD2. With 7 bases clipped from V and 9 bases from J, the junction kept 4 bases outside the gene matches. CDR1 and CDR2 from the germline V gene are SGDLS and YYNGEE. This CDR3 contains 11 residues.

This clonotype was observed at least ten times. The chain has TRBV20-1 and TRBJ2-7; 14 nucleotides align to TRBD2. Germline V gene data show CDR1 as DFQATT and CDR2 as SNEGSKA (reference sequence). The V segment lost 8 bases and the J segment 0 bases; nucleotides outside the gene matches: 6. The CDR3 has 15 amino acids. CDR3 sequence (DNA): TGCAGTACGGGGACTAGCGGGAGCCGCTCCTACGAGCAGTACTTC. Protein sequence: CSTGTSGSRSYEQYF.

This clonotype came up many times. The chain employs TRBV6-2 or TRBV6-3 and TRBJ2-3; a weak D match, TRBD2 (6 bases). CDR1 is MNHEY and CDR2 is SVGEGT in the germline V gene. This CDR3 comprises 14 residues. V was shortened by 4 bases and J by 4 bases, with 12 bases between the two germline ends. In DNA form, the CDR3 reads TGTGCCAGCAGTTCGACTAGTCAAGCAGATACGCAGTATTTT. Its protein is CASSSTSQADTQYF.